Given below is one T cell receptor (beta chain) in context. The germline V gene has CDR1 SGDLS and CDR2 YYNGEE. The CDR3 covers 15 residues. V was clipped by 0 bases and J by 0 bases, with 8 bases between them. TCRdb's copy holds only in-frame clones and misses some; the assay was immunoSEQ multiplex PCR. This sample yields around 200,000 clones, of which approximately 92% are seen a single time; over 1.1% belongs to the top ten. This sample was taken from a study of control samples from healthy donors and cancer patients. The chain couples TRBV9 to TRBJ2-3; D uncertain. The sequenced sample consisted of blood. The sequence was collected from a man aged 18 to 30 in good health. CDR3 coding DNA: TGTGCCAGCAGCGTAGCCCCTTCTAGCACAGATACGCAGTATTTT. Residues: CASSVAPSSTDTQYF.